This TCR beta chain came from a study of T cell responses to AZD1222 COVID-19 vaccine. General study points: Distributed over spike, vaccine-associated CD4 TCRs predominated at 160-218 and 743-854.

Concerning this clone itself: Its antigen is as yet unknown.

Here immunoSEQ multiplex PCR was the method, and the copy in TCRdb shows in-frame clones only, minus some. Of 57,000 or so clones in the sample, around three quarters were seen once. The V end lost 2 bases, the J end lost 4 bases, and 3 bases lay between the germline ends. This CDR3 is 12 amino acids long. The source is an adult in good health. Sequencing used peripheral blood, obtained on day 0 of AZD1222 vaccination. The gene calls are TRBV12-3 or TRBV12-4 and TRBJ1-3; D gene unclear. The CDR3 nucleotides read TGTGCCAGCAGTTTAAGCGGAAACACCATATATTTT. It specifies CASSLSGNTIYF.